This T cell receptor beta chain was identified in a study of response to subunit inactivated influenza vaccine. Overall study findings and caveats: Authors suggested each seasonal flu vaccination may recruit only limited numbers of new T cells.

V lost 6 bases and J lost 7, with 10 bases in between. The CDR3 extends over 12 amino acids. MiXCR was run by TCRdb on the RT-PCR reads, yielding one entry per CDR3 protein. The table lists around 790,000 distinct CDR3 sequences, around 20% of them singletons. Concerning this clonotype: No antigen is known for it.

This chain links TRBV12-3 or TRBV12-4 with TRBJ1-5; no definite D call. The sequence was collected from a man aged 50 or older who received an inactivated influenza vaccine. The sample consisted of PBMCs from blood, taken roughly 5 days after vaccination. The CDR3 reads CASSNRGQPQHF. DNA for the CDR3: TGTGCCAGCAGCAACCGTGGGCAGCCCCAGCATTTT.